The 24 T cell receptor beta chains in this list originate from one sample, sequenced in a study of shared clonotypes between healthy human individuals. Method: immunoSEQ multiplex PCR; TCRdb's copy keeps in-frame clones and lacks some. The sample has roughly 500,000 clones; about four fifths are singletons. Sequenced sample: PBMCs. The receptors originated from a woman in her forties in good health. Some clones in this sample may be carry-over from other donors' samples.

The rearrangement joins TRBV7-3 to TRBJ2-7; TRBD1 is a possible D gene (5 bases). This CDR3 is 14 amino acids long. The ends were cut back, 5 bases at V and 0 bases at J, with 11 bases in the middle. Germline V gene data show CDR1 as SGHTA and CDR2 as FQGTGA. This CDR3 reads CASSPKGSSYEQYF. The DNA for the CDR3 is TGTGCCAGCAGCCCAAAGGGGTCCTCCTACGAGCAGTACTTC.

The J gene is TRBJ1-5, the V gene TRBV28; 8 bases are a match to TRBD1. The CDR3 runs to 15 residues. Per the germline V gene, CDR1 is MDHEN and CDR2 is SYDVKM. The V gene end was trimmed by 5 bases and the J gene end by 7 bases; junction bases not matched to a gene: 10. CDR3 loop: CASSVDRVVVQPQHF. The CDR3, as DNA: TGTGCCAGCAGTGTGGACAGGGTGGTCGTGCAGCCCCAGCATTTT.

The gene calls are TRBV19 and TRBJ2-3, with a tentative D call TRBD1 (7 bases). This CDR3 spans 16 amino acids. Per the germline V gene, CDR1 is LNHDA and CDR2 is SQIVND (reference sequence). With 4 bases removed from V and 1 base from J, the gap between germline ends came to 15 bases. The CDR3 DNA is TGTGCCAGTAGTACGGGGGCAACAGGGGGCACAGATACGCAGTATTTT. It translates to CASSTGATGGTDTQYF.

This clone was seen a single time. The J gene is TRBJ2-5, the V gene TRBV18, with D hard to call. The CDR3 spans 12 residues. Germline V gene sequence: CDR1 KGHSH, CDR2 LQKENI. The V end was cut by 1 base, the J end by 7 bases, with 7 bases between. The CDR3 nucleotides are TGTGCCAGCTCACCACAAGGCGGGACCCAGTACTTC. Its translation: CASSPQGGTQYF.

This clone was recorded once. The V gene is TRBV5-1, the J gene TRBJ2-1; TRBD2 is a possible D gene (8 bases). Trimming took 1 base from V and 8 from J, leaving 16 bases between them. The CDR3 has 15 residues. CDR1 and CDR2 from the germline V gene are SGHRS and YFSETQ. The CDR3 DNA is TGCGCCAGCAGCTTGACTAGCGGAGGGGGCTATGAGCAGTTCTTC. As protein: CASSLTSGGGYEQFF.

Details on this clone: This sample includes further DNA sequences coding for the same CDR3. The J gene is TRBJ2-7, the V gene TRBV27; perhaps TRBD1 as D (5 bases). Germline lookup yields CDR1 MNHEY and CDR2 SMNVEV (reference sequence). V lost 2 bases, J lost 1 base, and 6 bases lay in between. There are 13 residues in the CDR3. CDR3 region: CASSLRGSYEQYF. In DNA form, the CDR3 reads TGTGCCAGCAGTTTAAGGGGATCCTACGAGCAGTACTTC.

This chain links TRBV5-4 with TRBJ2-7; the match to TRBD2 covers 12 bases. The germline V gene has CDR1 SGHNT and CDR2 YYREEE (reference sequence). CDR3 length: 15 amino acids. Trimming at V came to 4 bases and at J to 6 bases, leaving 8 bases not matched to a gene. DNA for the CDR3: TGTGCCAGCAGCACCCGACTAGCGGGAGTCAGCGAGCAGTACTTC. Its protein is CASSTRLAGVSEQYF.

The chain combines TRBV4-3 with TRBJ2-3; 8 bases align to TRBD2. The length of the CDR3 is 16 residues. Unmatched junction bases numbered 8, after V lost 4 bases and J lost 2 bases. Germline lookup yields CDR1 LGHNA and CDR2 YSLEER. CDR3 residues: CASSLGNSGATDTQYF. DNA of the CDR3: TGCGCCAGCAGCCTAGGGAATAGCGGGGCCACAGATACGCAGTATTTT.

V usage is TRBV6-5 and J usage is TRBJ2-1, with TRBD1 identical over 10 bases. Germline CDR1 is MNHEY and CDR2 is SVGAGI. This CDR3 spans 15 amino acids. V shed 6 bases and J 1 base; nucleotides not matched to a gene: 3. The CDR3 region is CASRRGQGSYNEQFF. In DNA form, the CDR3 reads TGTGCCAGCAGACGGGGACAGGGGTCCTACAATGAGCAGTTCTTC.

This clone came up once. The chain links TRBV14 to TRBJ2-5; D not certain. Looked up from germline, CDR1 is SGHDN and CDR2 is FVKESK. The CDR3 is made up of 15 amino acids. V was trimmed by 3 bases and J by 0 bases, leaving 11 bases between them. Here the CDR3 DNA reads TGTGCCAGCAGCCACCTCGACCCGTACCAAGAGACCCAGTACTTC. The encoded protein is CASSHLDPYQETQYF.

DNA for the CDR3: TGTGCCAGCAGTGAAGAGGCAGGGGGGGCCTACGAGCAGTACTTC. Its translation is CASSEEAGGAYEQYF. This sequence joins TRBV6-1 and TRBJ2-7, with D perhaps matching TRBD1 or TRBD2 (7 bases each). This CDR3 has 15 amino acids. Trimming pared 1 base from V and 2 bases from J, leaving 12 bases between. CDR1 MNHNS and CDR2 SASEGT come from the germline V gene.

V usage is TRBV18 and J usage is TRBJ2-3, with 10 bases that match TRBD1. This CDR3 spans 15 amino acids. Germline V lookup: CDR1 KGHSH, CDR2 LQKENI. Trimming at V came to 5 bases and at J to 5 bases, leaving 7 bases not matched to a gene. CDR3 coding DNA: TGTGCCAGCTCAACGACAGGGGGCGGAGGAGATACGCAGTATTTT. Translating gives CASSTTGGGGDTQYF.

This rearrangement joins TRBV5-1 to TRBJ2-7, with 7 nucleotides matching TRBD2. In germline, CDR1 is SGHRS, CDR2 YFSETQ. This CDR3 contains 15 residues. Trimming took 0 bases from V and 6 from J; bases not matched to a gene: 9. The DNA for the CDR3 is TGCGCCAGCAGCTTGGGGGCAGCGGGAACCGGCGAGCAGTACTTC. Its translation: CASSLGAAGTGEQYF.

V usage is TRBV18 and J usage is TRBJ2-2; D remains ambiguous. V was pared by 4 bases and J by 8 bases, with 8 bases between. The CDR3 totals 12 residues. Germline CDR1 is KGHSH and CDR2 is LQKENI. CDR3 in DNA: TGTGCCAGCTCACATTATCCAGGGGAGCTGTTTTTT. It translates to CASSHYPGELFF.

The V call is TRBV18, the J call TRBJ1-5; D unresolved. V lost 6 bases and J lost 2, with 17 bases in between. CDR3 size: 16 residues. The germline gives CDR1 KGHSH, CDR2 LQKENI. CDR3 DNA sequence: TGTGCCAGCTCCAGTACCGTCCCTTTGGGCAATCAGCCCCAGCATTTT. It specifies CASSSTVPLGNQPQHF.

This chain connects TRBV5-4 to TRBJ2-1; 7 bases align to TRBD2. The germline V gene has CDR1 SGHNT and CDR2 YYREEE (reference sequence). Trimming at V came to 1 base and at J to 3 bases, leaving 4 bases not matched to a gene. The length of the CDR3 is 15 residues. CDR3 DNA sequence: TGTGCCAGCAGCTTGCGGGAGGATGGCTACAATGAGCAGTTCTTC. Its translation: CASSLREDGYNEQFF.

The chain is built from TRBV9 and TRBJ2-5; possible D gene TRBD1, 6 bases. With 3 bases removed from V and 2 bases from J, the gap between germline ends came to 11 bases. Germline assignment: CDR1 SGDLS and CDR2 YYNGEE. The CDR3 covers 14 residues. The CDR3 loop is CASSAMDSQETQYF. The DNA of the CDR3 is TGTGCCAGCAGCGCAATGGACAGTCAAGAGACCCAGTACTTC.

The sample holds one count of this clone. The chain employs TRBV5-1 and TRBJ1-5; D perhaps matches TRBD1 (6 bases). V gave up 4 bases and J gave up 4 bases, with 9 bases separating them. Germline V gene data show CDR1 as SGHRS and CDR2 as YFSETQ. The CDR3 extends over 13 amino acids. CDR3 protein: CASSAGENQPQHF. DNA of the CDR3: TGCGCCAGCAGCGCAGGGGAGAATCAGCCCCAGCATTTT.

The V gene is TRBV29-1, the J gene TRBJ1-1; TRBD1 agrees at 7 bases. The trim removed 7 bases at V and 4 bases at J, leaving 3 bases unmatched. This CDR3 is built from 11 residues. Per germline, CDR1 SQVTM and CDR2 ANQGSEA. The DNA of the CDR3 is TGCAGCGCATGGACAGGCACTGAAGCTTTCTTT. Protein product: CSAWTGTEAFF.

This rearrangement joins TRBV25-1 to TRBJ2-3; 8 nucleotides agree with TRBD2. Germline V CDR1 and CDR2: MGHDK, SYGVNS. This CDR3 is built from 16 residues. V shed 6 bases and J 6 bases; nucleotides not matched to a gene: 14. CDR3 nucleotide sequence: TGTGCCAGCAGCAGGGGTGGTAGCGGGAATTCGGATACGCAGTATTTT. Amino acids: CASSRGGSGNSDTQYF.

To note about this clone: A far more abundant clone sits one base away, making this likely a read error. This chain connects TRBV30 to TRBJ2-4; D is tentatively TRBD1 or TRBD2 (5 bases each). The ends were cut back, 3 bases at V and 7 bases at J, with 13 bases in the middle. The CDR3 totals 13 residues. Germline CDR1 is GTSNPN and CDR2 is SVGIG (reference sequence). CDR3 DNA sequence: TGTGCCTGGAGCGCAGAGGGGACCAACATTCAGTACTTC. It translates to CAWSAEGTNIQYF.

The chain is built from TRBV11-2 and TRBJ2-1; D remains unclear. Germline V gene lookup returns CDR1 SGHAT and CDR2 FQNNGV. V lost 5 bases and J 9 bases, leaving 11 bases between the germline ends. The CDR3 spans 12 residues. The DNA of the CDR3 is TGTGCCAGCAGCCTTCCCGTGGGTGAGCAGTTCTTC. Protein: CASSLPVGEQFF.

The J gene is TRBJ2-5, the V gene TRBV18; TRBD1 matches 7 bases. The CDR3 is 14 amino acids. The germline CDR1 and CDR2 sequences are KGHSH and LQKENI. V was clipped by 5 bases and J by 4 bases; unmatched bases: 7. The CDR3 is CASSFTGAVETQYF. In DNA form, the CDR3 reads TGTGCCAGCTCATTTACAGGGGCTGTAGAGACCCAGTACTTC.

The chain uses TRBV4-1 and TRBJ2-3, with D uncertain. Germline CDR1 is MGHRA and CDR2 is YSYEKL. The length of the CDR3 is 16 residues. Trimming removed 3 bases at V and 2 bases at J, with 15 bases between. In nucleotides, the CDR3 is TGCGCCAGCAGCCATCTCACACTGGTCTTCACAGATACGCAGTATTTT. It yields the protein CASSHLTLVFTDTQYF.